This TCR beta chain was observed in a study (dated by TCRdb to between 2015 and 2016). This clonotype turned up a few times. This receptor's antigen is unknown. One base away there is no much larger clone; base qualities are not given. This beta chain is a stray read from a library made for alpha chains; its abundance is not meaningful. Libraries were built with RT-PCR. Sequencing instrument: Illumina MiSeq. Starting from the raw public reads, TCRdb applied fastp trimming at Q25, assembled clones with MiXCR and retained in-frame beta chains. Every entry covers one CDR3 protein and lists the most common genes and DNA from its rows. This sample has about 6,000 distinct CDR3 sequences in its table, and approximately 90% of those were observed once. The ten top clones hold roughly 8% of the sample. V trim: 5 bases; J trim: 2 bases; unmatched bases: 9. The germline V gene (reference sequence) specifies DFQATT as CDR1 and SNEGSKA as CDR2. The CDR3 spans 15 residues, from the cysteine through the phenylalanine. Solely the CDR3 DNA is kept, with 45 bases framed from the first base.

The source is a female donor in good health, serving as a healthy control. What was sequenced was memory CD4+ T cells from blood. Here the chain combines TRBV20-1 and TRBJ2-5; 9 junctional bases match TRBD2. The CDR3 protein is CSALIQREVQETQYF. The DNA reads as follows: TGCAGTGCTCTAATTCAGCGGGAGGTTCAAGAGACCCAGTACTTC.